This TCR beta chain was found in a study of blood T cell repertoires in COVID-19. Looking at the study overall: COVID-19 samples collected from the United States, Italy and Spain covered acute and convalescent phases.

The CDR3 consists of 14 residues. The V end was cut by 3 bases, the J end by 4 bases, with 12 bases between. Germline CDR1 MNHEY, CDR2 SMNVEV (reference sequence). Study processing details: Quantification of nucleated cells was approximated via reference gene primer amplification. Method: immunoSEQ multiplex PCR; TCRdb's copy keeps in-frame clones and lacks some. For V, J and clone size, that table is used; D and trimming come from the DNA. This sample has around 270,000 clones, with around 89% found just once. The sequencing sample was made of peripheral blood. The V and J genes are TRBV27 and TRBJ1-2; D is perhaps TRBD1 (5 bases). This TCR came from a young man with acute or convalescent COVID-19. The CDR3, as DNA: TGTGCCAGCAGTTTCACTGGAGGGACCTATGGCTACACCTTC. Encoded protein: CASSFTGGTYGYTF.